This paragraph covers one TCR beta chain sequence. The sample belongs to a study of early T cells in non-severe SARS-CoV-2 infection. V was shortened by 7 bases and J by 4 bases, with 13 bases between the two germline ends. Germline V gene lookup returns CDR1 MNHEY and CDR2 SVGEGT. The CDR3 spans 13 residues. The library protocol tagged individual cDNA molecules with unique molecular identifiers. MiXCR was run by TCRdb on the 5' RACE reads, yielding one entry per CDR3 protein. The data show some 100,000 distinct CDR3 sequences, roughly 14% seen once. Sequencing was done on a sample of whole blood. This receptor was identified in an adult who was a healthcare worker with PCR-confirmed SARS-CoV-2 infection or an uninfected control (not recorded which). The V call is TRBV6-2 or TRBV6-3, the J call TRBJ1-1; D unclear. The CDR3 region is CASNRRGPTEAFF. CDR3 nucleotides: TGTGCCAGCAATAGGAGAGGGCCCACTGAAGCTTTCTTT.